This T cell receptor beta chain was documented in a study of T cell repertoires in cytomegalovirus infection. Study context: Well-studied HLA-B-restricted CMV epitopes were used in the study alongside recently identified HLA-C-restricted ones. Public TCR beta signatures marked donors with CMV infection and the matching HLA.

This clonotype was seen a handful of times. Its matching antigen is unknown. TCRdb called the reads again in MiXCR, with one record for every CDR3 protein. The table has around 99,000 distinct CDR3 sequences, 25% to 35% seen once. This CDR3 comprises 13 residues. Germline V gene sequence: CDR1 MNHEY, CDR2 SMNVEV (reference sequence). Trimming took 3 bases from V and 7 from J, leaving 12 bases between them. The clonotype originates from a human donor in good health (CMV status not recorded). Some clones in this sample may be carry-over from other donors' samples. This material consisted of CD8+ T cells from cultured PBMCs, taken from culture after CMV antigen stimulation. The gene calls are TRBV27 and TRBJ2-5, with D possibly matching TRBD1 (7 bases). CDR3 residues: CASSLGQGGTQYF. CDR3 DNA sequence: TGTGCCAGCAGTTTGGGGCAGGGGGGGACCCAGTACTTC.